The subject of this entry is one T cell receptor beta chain. Its antigen is not known. CDR3 length equals 15 residues. Germline V CDR1 and CDR2: MNHEY, SMNVEV (reference sequence). Nested PCRs of approximately 16 and 10 cycles, two in total, were run on TCRalpha and TCRbeta cDNA. TCRdb reprocessed the 5' RACE reads and keeps a single row for each CDR3 protein, giving no DNA. Found here are fewer than 400,000 distinct CDR3 sequences; the top ten clones hold over 5%. The sample is drawn from a study of monozygotic twins with inflammatory bowel disease. Findings and caveats of the study: Comparison of concordant versus discordant twins revealed no difference in repertoire similarity, possibly due to limited power. Relative clonotype sharing with others was diminished in IBD patients versus healthy twins, particularly with disease activity.

The specimen was blood. The chain links TRBV27 to TRBJ1-4; the TCRdb call, TRBD1, lacks DNA for checking. The sequence derives from a human donor with ulcerative colitis or Crohn's disease, or a healthy co-twin of an affected twin (not recorded which). This chain's CDR3 is CASSLKGQGGEKLFF.